Below, 17 T cell receptor beta chains from the same sample are listed, as sequenced in a study of blood T cell repertoires in COVID-19. Measured with immunoSEQ multiplex PCR; TCRdb has only the in-frame clones, and not every one. This sample has some 300,000 clones, with approximately 90% found just once. The source material was PBMCs or T cells enriched from blood (not recorded which). All receptors come from a woman aged 30 to 39 who had been exposed to COVID-19.

This sequence joins TRBV19 and TRBJ1-2; no firm D call. The germline V and J ends were trimmed by 7 bases and 3 bases, with 12 bases remaining between them. The germline V gene has CDR1 LNHDA and CDR2 SQIVND (reference sequence). The CDR3 consists of 13 residues. CDR3 DNA: TGTGCCAGTACCCCAGGCAGAGACTATGGCTACACCTTC. This gives the protein CASTPGRDYGYTF.

This sequence joins TRBV27 and TRBJ1-1, with 8 bases aligning to TRBD1. The CDR3 is 14 residues long. Germline V lookup: CDR1 MNHEY, CDR2 SMNVEV (reference sequence). The V and J ends lost 2 bases and 5 bases, in that order; junction bases with no gene match: 4. The CDR3, as DNA: TGTGCCAGCAGTTTAGCCAGGGGGCAAACTGAAGCTTTCTTT. It is translated as CASSLARGQTEAFF.

The genes are TRBV30 and TRBJ1-1, with no clear D. Trimming shortened V by 3 bases and J by 4 bases, and 15 bases separated the two germline ends. CDR1 and CDR2 (germline): GTSNPN, SVGIG (reference sequence). The CDR3 contains 14 residues. CDR3 nucleotides: TGTGCCTGGAGCGCTGACTACGGCCCCACTGAAGCTTTCTTT. It encodes CAWSADYGPTEAFF.

The chain recombines TRBV7-6 with TRBJ1-3, with 11 bases matching TRBD1. This CDR3 is 16 amino acids long. V lost 5 bases to trimming and J lost 2 bases; unmatched junction nucleotides: 5. CDR1 and CDR2 from the germline V gene are SGHVS and FNYEAQ. CDR3 coding DNA: TGTGCCAGCAGCCGCATGGGACAGGGGGCTGGAAACACCATATATTTT. Translated, it gives CASSRMGQGAGNTIYF. The whole variable domain, remainder taken from reference TRBV7-6 and TRBJ1-3, is GAGVSQSPRYKVTKRGQDVALRCDPISGHVSLYWYRQALGQGPEFLTYFNYEAQQDKSGLPNDRFSAERPEGSISTLTIQRTEQRDSAMYRCASSRMGQGAGNTIYFGEGSWLTVV.

J is TRBJ2-5 and V is TRBV7-9; D is possibly TRBD2 (6 bases). The CDR3 extends over 14 amino acids. V lost 1 base and J lost 3, with 9 bases in between. Germline V gene lookup returns CDR1 SEHNR and CDR2 FQNEAQ (reference sequence). The CDR3 reads CASSLVAAEETQYF. For the CDR3, the DNA is TGTGCCAGCAGCTTAGTAGCGGCAGAAGAGACCCAGTACTTC.

The gene calls are TRBV24-1 and TRBJ2-7; the match to TRBD1 covers 8 bases. Germline CDR1 KGHDR, CDR2 SFDVKD. The CDR3 extends over 15 amino acids. V was clipped by 7 bases and J by 0 bases; unmatched bases: 7. The CDR3 sequence: CATSQGALSSYEQYF. DNA of the CDR3: TGTGCCACCAGCCAGGGGGCCCTTAGCTCCTACGAGCAGTACTTC.

The rearrangement joins TRBV19 to TRBJ2-3; unclear D gene. CDR1 is LNHDA and CDR2 is SQIVND in the germline V gene (reference sequence). The CDR3 runs 15 residues. V shed 1 base and J shed 2 bases, with 10 bases lying between them. CDR3 sequence: CASSIVGLPTDTQYF. The CDR3 DNA follows: TGTGCCAGTAGTATAGTCGGTCTCCCCACAGATACGCAGTATTTT. Looking up the rest from reference TRBV19 and TRBJ2-3 gives the full variable domain: DGGITQSPKYLFRKEGQNVTLSCEQNLNHDAMYWYRQDPGQGLRLIYYSQIVNDFQKGDIAEGYSVSREKKESFPLTVTSAQKNPTAFYLCASSIVGLPTDTQYFGPGTRLTVL.

This clone has just one count. V usage is TRBV13 and J usage is TRBJ1-1, with no clear D. With 4 bases removed from V and 7 bases from J, the gap between germline ends came to 13 bases. CDR1 PRHDT and CDR2 FYEKMQ come from the germline V gene (reference sequence). This CDR3 has 13 residues. CDR3 region: CASSSASRGEAFF. The CDR3 bases are TGTGCCAGCAGCTCAGCTTCGCGGGGTGAAGCTTTCTTT.

The chain couples TRBV3-1 (or the pseudogene TRBV3-2) to TRBJ1-3; D unclear. Between the trimmed V and J ends, which lost 1 base and 5 bases, there was a span of 12 bases. The CDR3 covers 15 residues. Germline V gene sequence: CDR1 LGHDT, CDR2 YNNKEL (reference sequence). The CDR3, as DNA: TGTGCCAGCAGCCAAGTCCTGACGGGTAGAAACACCATATATTTT. This translates into CASSQVLTGRNTIYF.

This chain connects TRBV30 to TRBJ1-1; no definite D call. Between the trimmed V and J ends, which lost 3 bases and 0 bases, there was a span of 8 bases. The germline CDR1 and CDR2 sequences are GTSNPN and SVGIG (reference sequence). The CDR3 length is 13 residues. CDR3 nucleotides: TGTGCCTGGAGGCCGGGGTTGAACACTGAAGCTTTCTTT. Translated, it gives CAWRPGLNTEAFF.

The chain links TRBV29-1 to TRBJ2-5; the D gene is possibly TRBD1 (5 bases). Trimming pared 4 bases from V and 2 bases from J, leaving 11 bases between. This CDR3 has 13 amino acids. The germline V gene has CDR1 SQVTM and CDR2 ANQGSEA. The CDR3 loop is CSVGTRRQETQYF. The CDR3 DNA reads TGCAGCGTTGGGACAAGACGACAAGAGACCCAGTACTTC.

J is TRBJ1-4 and V is TRBV29-1, with 9 bases aligning to TRBD1. The CDR3 runs 15 residues. The germline V gene has CDR1 SQVTM and CDR2 ANQGSEA. V dropped 5 bases and J dropped 6; count of bases not matched to a gene: 10. CDR3 sequence: CSVLPQGDRDEKLFF. As DNA, the CDR3 is TGCAGCGTTCTCCCACAGGGGGACAGGGATGAAAAACTGTTTTTT.

A note on this clone: A read error may produce the germline difference seen at one junction end. This chain joins TRBV19 and TRBJ1-1; 8 bases line up with TRBD1. CDR1 LNHDA and CDR2 SQIVND come from the germline V gene (reference sequence). The CDR3 is 14 residues long. The CDR3 sequence is CASSVDRGNTEAFF. The DNA of the CDR3 is TGTGCCAGTAGTGTAGACAGGGGGAACACTGAAGCTTTCTTT.

The gene calls are TRBV9 and TRBJ1-2; 7 nucleotides match TRBD1. This CDR3 is 19 amino acids long. Germline CDR1 and CDR2: SGDLS and YYNGEE. After removal of 3 bases from V and 4 bases from J, the junction contained 21 bases not matched to a gene. CDR3 DNA: TGTGCCAGCAGCGAAACAGGGGTTTCCGCCTATCTTAGTTCCTATGGCTACACCTTC. This gives the protein CASSETGVSAYLSSYGYTF. Filled out from reference TRBV9 and TRBJ1-2, the complete variable domain reads DSGVTQTPKHLITATGQRVTLRCSPRSGDLSVYWYQQSLDQGLQFLIQYYNGEERAKGNILERFSAQQFPDLHSELNLSSLELGDSALYFCASSETGVSAYLSSYGYTFGSGTRLTVV.

This clone was counted at least ten times. The rearrangement joins TRBV4-1 to TRBJ1-6; D call uncertain. The CDR3 contains 12 residues. The germline V gene has CDR1 MGHRA and CDR2 YSYEKL. V lost 3 bases and J 8 bases, leaving 5 bases between the germline ends. The chain's CDR3 is CASSHNHSPLHF. The CDR3 coding sequence is TGCGCCAGCAGCCACAATCATTCACCCCTCCACTTT.

The chain is built from TRBV6-1 and TRBJ1-6; D ambiguous. This CDR3 spans 15 amino acids. Trimming left V 2 bases short and J 9 bases short, with 14 bases between. CDR1 and CDR2 from the germline V gene are MNHNS and SASEGT. CDR3 bases: TGTGCCAGCAGTGAAAGGAGGGATGGCCCTTCACCCCTCCACTTT. Protein product: CASSERRDGPSPLHF.

V usage is TRBV6-1 and J usage is TRBJ1-2; D gene ambiguous. Trimming removed 1 base from V and 7 bases from J, with 13 bases in between. Germline V gene lookup returns CDR1 MNHNS and CDR2 SASEGT. CDR3 size: 14 residues. The CDR3 DNA reads TGTGCCAGCAGTGAAGGGAATTGGGCTGGTGGCTACACCTTC. It codes for CASSEGNWAGGYTF.